These T cell receptor beta chains were read from a single sample in a study of shared clonotypes between healthy human individuals. Data came from immunoSEQ multiplex PCR; TCRdb stores just in-frame clones and leaves some out. The sample comprises 300,000 or so clones, around two thirds of which are singletons, and about 9.4% rests with the top ten. Sequencing was performed on memory CD4+ T cells sorted from blood. Receptors were obtained from a man under 40 in good health. Both conserved end residues are part of each CDR3. A D gene is named only where the DNA matches it firmly. Clone size, where shown, is once, few, many, or a class for clones that have expanded.

d_call: TRBD1; j_call: TRBJ1-2; v_call: TRBV9; clone_size: NA; cdr3_aa: CASSAETGVGYTF; cdr3_nt: TGTGCCAGCAGCGCCGAGACAGGGGTAGGCTACACCTTC
d_call: NA; j_call: TRBJ2-2; v_call: TRBV5-1; clone_size: NA; cdr3_aa: CASSLDFRDTGELFF; cdr3_nt: TGCGCCAGCAGCTTGGATTTTCGGGACACCGGGGAGCTGTTTTTT
d_call: TRBD1; j_call: TRBJ2-7; v_call: TRBV7-3; clone_size: NA; cdr3_aa: CASSLFEDRGSYEQYF; cdr3_nt: TGTGCCAGCAGCTTATTCGAGGACAGGGGATCCTACGAGCAGTACTTC
d_call: TRBD2; j_call: TRBJ2-5; v_call: TRBV29-1; clone_size: once; cdr3_aa: CSVDTSGSWETQYF; cdr3_nt: TGCAGCGTTGATACTAGCGGGAGTTGGGAGACCCAGTACTTC
d_call: NA; j_call: TRBJ2-1; v_call: TRBV27; clone_size: few; cdr3_aa: CASRLMDRPYNEQFF; cdr3_nt: TGTGCCAGCAGACTTATGGACAGACCTTACAATGAGCAGTTCTTC
d_call: NA; j_call: TRBJ2-5; v_call: TRBV29-1; clone_size: few; cdr3_aa: CSASVGMVSETQYF; cdr3_nt: TGCAGCGCCTCGGTAGGGATGGTATCAGAGACCCAGTACTTC
d_call: TRBD2; j_call: TRBJ2-3; v_call: TRBV5-1; clone_size: NA; cdr3_aa: CASSLASSGRGTDTQYF; cdr3_nt: TGCGCCAGCAGCTTGGCGTCTAGCGGGAGAGGCACAGATACGCAGTATTTT
d_call: NA; j_call: TRBJ1-5; v_call: TRBV19; clone_size: NA; cdr3_aa: CASSPSIQWDSNQPQHF; cdr3_nt: TGTGCCAGTAGTCCTTCAATCCAGTGGGATAGCAATCAGCCCCAGCATTTT
d_call: TRBD2; j_call: TRBJ2-1; v_call: TRBV14; clone_size: NA; cdr3_aa: CASSQLAGLLYNEQFF; cdr3_nt: TGTGCCAGCAGCCAATTAGCGGGGTTGCTTTACAATGAGCAGTTCTTC
d_call: NA; j_call: TRBJ1-2; v_call: TRBV2; clone_size: NA; cdr3_aa: CASTPVVNYGYTF; cdr3_nt: TGTGCCAGCACCCCGGTTGTGAACTATGGCTACACCTTC
d_call: TRBD2; j_call: TRBJ2-1; v_call: TRBV25-1; clone_size: few; cdr3_aa: CASSESGRAYNEQFF; cdr3_nt: TGTGCCAGCAGTGAAAGCGGGAGGGCCTACAATGAGCAGTTCTTC
d_call: TRBD1; j_call: TRBJ1-1; v_call: TRBV2; clone_size: NA; cdr3_aa: CASEQGVNTEAFF; cdr3_nt: TGTGCCAGCGAACAGGGGGTGAACACTGAAGCTTTCTTT
d_call: TRBD2; j_call: TRBJ2-2; v_call: TRBV10-3; clone_size: NA; cdr3_aa: CAISEIRLATNTGELFF; cdr3_nt: TGTGCCATCAGTGAGATTCGACTAGCGACGAACACCGGGGAGCTGTTTTTT
d_call: TRBD1; j_call: TRBJ2-7; v_call: TRBV2; clone_size: NA; cdr3_aa: CASRVGTGNSEQYF; cdr3_nt: TGTGCCAGCAGGGTTGGGACAGGGAATAGCGAGCAGTACTTC
d_call: NA; j_call: TRBJ2-6; v_call: TRBV5-1; clone_size: few; cdr3_aa: CASSPGGSGANVLTF; cdr3_nt: TGCGCCAGCAGCCCCGGTGGCTCTGGGGCCAACGTCCTGACTTTC
d_call: NA; j_call: TRBJ2-3; v_call: TRBV7-2; clone_size: NA; cdr3_aa: CASSSYGPTDTQYF; cdr3_nt: TGTGCCAGCAGCTCCTATGGTCCCACAGATACGCAGTATTTT
d_call: NA; j_call: TRBJ1-4; v_call: TRBV10-3; clone_size: NA; cdr3_aa: CASHGGTRSEKLFF; cdr3_nt: TGTGCCTCCCATGGGGGCACCCGTAGTGAAAAACTGTTTTTT
d_call: NA; j_call: TRBJ1-5; v_call: TRBV15; clone_size: NA; cdr3_aa: CATSSAINQPQHF; cdr3_nt: TGTGCCACCAGCAGTGCCATTAATCAGCCCCAGCATTTT
d_call: TRBD1; j_call: TRBJ2-3; v_call: TRBV9; clone_size: many; cdr3_aa: CASSPPGQGADTQYF; cdr3_nt: TGTGCCAGCAGCCCGCCGGGACAGGGCGCAGATACGCAGTATTTT
d_call: NA; j_call: TRBJ2-1; v_call: TRBV7-2; clone_size: once; cdr3_aa: CASRVGREGKNEQFF; cdr3_nt: TGTGCCAGCAGGGTCGGCCGCGAAGGGAAGAATGAGCAGTTCTTC
d_call: NA; j_call: TRBJ1-5; v_call: TRBV28; clone_size: NA; cdr3_aa: CASSLSGIRNSNQPQHF; cdr3_nt: TGTGCCAGCAGCCTCAGCGGCATTCGGAATAGCAATCAGCCCCAGCATTTT
d_call: TRBD2; j_call: TRBJ2-1; v_call: TRBV27; clone_size: NA; cdr3_aa: CASSLLAGGLNEQFF; cdr3_nt: TGTGCCAGCAGTTTACTAGCGGGAGGGCTTAATGAGCAGTTCTTC
d_call: NA; j_call: TRBJ2-2; v_call: TRBV27; clone_size: once; cdr3_aa: CASSFLESITGELFF; cdr3_nt: NA
d_call: TRBD1; j_call: TRBJ1-4; v_call: TRBV6-6; clone_size: NA; cdr3_aa: CASSWDRFNEKLFF; cdr3_nt: TGTGCCAGCAGCTGGGACAGGTTTAATGAAAAACTGTTTTTT
d_call: NA; j_call: TRBJ1-3; v_call: TRBV5-5; clone_size: NA; cdr3_aa: CASSLGLISGTTIYF; cdr3_nt: TGTGCCAGCAGCTTGGGCCTGATCTCTGGAACCACCATATATTTT
d_call: NA; j_call: TRBJ2-7; v_call: TRBV7-8; clone_size: few; cdr3_aa: CASSLLESYEQYF; cdr3_nt: TGTGCCAGCAGCTTGCTAGAATCCTACGAGCAGTACTTC
d_call: NA; j_call: TRBJ2-2; v_call: TRBV11-3; clone_size: NA; cdr3_aa: CASSLDLLKELFF; cdr3_nt: TGTGCCAGCAGCTTAGACTTACTAAAGGAGCTGTTTTTT
d_call: NA; j_call: TRBJ2-5; v_call: TRBV6-1; clone_size: NA; cdr3_aa: CASSEGAGPQETQYF; cdr3_nt: TGTGCCAGCAGTGAAGGGGCAGGGCCCCAAGAGACCCAGTACTTC
d_call: NA; j_call: TRBJ1-2; v_call: TRBV5-1; clone_size: many; cdr3_aa: CASSLASETYGYTF; cdr3_nt: TGCGCCAGCAGCTTGGCATCAGAGACTTATGGCTACACCTTC
d_call: TRBD1; j_call: TRBJ1-1; v_call: TRBV5-6; clone_size: NA; cdr3_aa: CASSPSGTGLILTEAFF; cdr3_nt: TGTGCCAGCAGCCCCTCAGGGACAGGACTAATCCTAACTGAAGCTTTCTTT
d_call: NA; j_call: TRBJ2-2; v_call: TRBV5-4; clone_size: NA; cdr3_aa: CATNGQKNTGELFF; cdr3_nt: TGTGCCACAAATGGACAGAAAAACACCGGGGAGCTGTTTTTT
d_call: NA; j_call: TRBJ1-3; v_call: TRBV7-8; clone_size: NA; cdr3_aa: CASSQEVVGVAGNTIYF; cdr3_nt: TGTGCCAGCAGCCAAGAGGTTGTAGGGGTCGCTGGAAACACCATATATTTT
d_call: TRBD2; j_call: TRBJ2-7; v_call: TRBV11-3; clone_size: NA; cdr3_aa: CASTNRLAGREQYF; cdr3_nt: TGTGCCAGCACCAACCGGCTAGCGGGACGCGAGCAGTACTTC
d_call: TRBD2; j_call: TRBJ2-3; v_call: TRBV5-6; clone_size: NA; cdr3_aa: CASSLAGAGGPVDTQYF; cdr3_nt: TGTGCCAGCAGCTTGGCCGGGGCGGGAGGGCCTGTAGATACGCAGTATTTT
d_call: NA; j_call: TRBJ1-3; v_call: TRBV2; clone_size: few; cdr3_aa: CASTLGQTGNTIYF; cdr3_nt: TGTGCCAGCACCCTGGGGCAGACTGGAAACACCATATATTTT
d_call: NA; j_call: TRBJ2-1; v_call: TRBV5-5; clone_size: few; cdr3_aa: CASSSTPLYNEQFF; cdr3_nt: TGTGCCAGCAGCTCTACCCCGCTCTACAATGAGCAGTTCTTC
d_call: NA; j_call: TRBJ1-1; v_call: TRBV5-1; clone_size: NA; cdr3_aa: CASSLTGPLEAFF; cdr3_nt: TGCGCCAGCAGCTTGACAGGGCCGCTTGAAGCTTTCTTT
d_call: NA; j_call: TRBJ2-7; v_call: TRBV7-6; clone_size: NA; cdr3_aa: CASSAQGAGYEQYF; cdr3_nt: TGTGCCAGCTCCGCCCAGGGCGCGGGGTACGAGCAGTACTTC
d_call: NA; j_call: TRBJ2-1; v_call: TRBV9; clone_size: NA; cdr3_aa: CASSVAQRVTTYNEQFF; cdr3_nt: TGTGCCAGCAGCGTAGCCCAGCGGGTGACTACCTACAATGAGCAGTTCTTC
d_call: NA; j_call: TRBJ1-4; v_call: TRBV7-9; clone_size: once; cdr3_aa: CASSLVGQGHEKLFF; cdr3_nt: TGTGCCAGCAGCTTAGTAGGGCAGGGTCATGAAAAACTGTTTTTT
d_call: NA; j_call: TRBJ2-3; v_call: TRBV6-9; clone_size: few; cdr3_aa: CASSYKDRSTDTQYF; cdr3_nt: TGTGCCAGCAGTTATAAGGACAGAAGCACAGATACGCAGTATTTT
d_call: NA; j_call: TRBJ1-4; v_call: TRBV6-1; clone_size: NA; cdr3_aa: CASSGGWTGTEKLFF; cdr3_nt: TGTGCCAGCAGCGGGGGGTGGACCGGGACTGAAAAACTGTTTTTT
d_call: NA; j_call: TRBJ1-2; v_call: TRBV7-9; clone_size: few; cdr3_aa: CASSTKPADDGYTF; cdr3_nt: TGTGCCAGCAGCACAAAACCGGCGGACGATGGCTACACCTTC
d_call: NA; j_call: TRBJ2-5; v_call: TRBV19; clone_size: NA; cdr3_aa: CASSMIPVGETQYF; cdr3_nt: TGTGCCAGTAGTATGATACCAGTGGGAGAGACCCAGTACTTC
d_call: TRBD1; j_call: TRBJ2-1; v_call: TRBV19; clone_size: many; cdr3_aa: CASSAGSGGFAEQFF; cdr3_nt: TGTGCCAGTAGTGCAGGATCAGGGGGCTTCGCTGAGCAGTTCTTC
d_call: NA; j_call: TRBJ1-3; v_call: TRBV5-5; clone_size: NA; cdr3_aa: CASSLGQGNTIYF; cdr3_nt: TGTGCCAGCAGCTTGGGGCAGGGGAACACCATATATTTT
d_call: NA; j_call: TRBJ1-5; v_call: TRBV11-2; clone_size: NA; cdr3_aa: CASSLGGRVGQPQHF; cdr3_nt: TGTGCCAGCAGCTTAGGGGGAAGGGTTGGTCAGCCCCAGCATTTT
d_call: NA; j_call: TRBJ2-3; v_call: TRBV11-1; clone_size: NA; cdr3_aa: CASSLERLGTQYF; cdr3_nt: TGTGCCAGCAGCTTAGAGCGGCTAGGAACGCAGTATTTT
d_call: TRBD1; j_call: TRBJ1-2; v_call: TRBV7-2; clone_size: many; cdr3_aa: CASSPRDRMLYGYTF; cdr3_nt: TGTGCCAGCAGCCCCCGGGACAGGATGCTCTATGGCTACACCTTC
d_call: TRBD1; j_call: TRBJ1-5; v_call: TRBV2; clone_size: NA; cdr3_aa: CASNTGTGTGSQPQHF; cdr3_nt: TGTGCCAGCAACACCGGGACAGGGACCGGGAGTCAGCCCCAGCATTTT
d_call: NA; j_call: TRBJ2-2; v_call: TRBV18; clone_size: NA; cdr3_aa: CASSPPNTGELFF; cdr3_nt: TGTGCCAGCTCACCACCGAACACCGGGGAGCTGTTTTTT
d_call: TRBD2; j_call: TRBJ2-7; v_call: TRBV2; clone_size: once; cdr3_aa: CASSKSGRGDEQYF; cdr3_nt: TGTGCCAGCAGCAAAAGCGGGAGAGGGGACGAGCAGTACTTC
d_call: NA; j_call: TRBJ2-2; v_call: TRBV28; clone_size: few; cdr3_aa: CASSPHSNTGELFF; cdr3_nt: TGTGCCAGCAGCCCCCACAGCAACACCGGGGAGCTGTTTTTT
d_call: NA; j_call: TRBJ1-3; v_call: TRBV2; clone_size: NA; cdr3_aa: CASSERWYTIYF; cdr3_nt: TGTGCCAGCAGTGAAAGGTGGTACACCATATATTTT
d_call: TRBD2; j_call: TRBJ2-2; v_call: TRBV11-2; clone_size: NA; cdr3_aa: CASRIAGGPRTGELFF; cdr3_nt: TGTGCCAGCAGGATAGCGGGAGGGCCTCGCACCGGGGAGCTGTTTTTT
d_call: NA; j_call: TRBJ2-5; v_call: TRBV29-1; clone_size: NA; cdr3_aa: CSVEGPVGGRQETQYF; cdr3_nt: TGCAGCGTTGAAGGACCAGTAGGGGGACGACAAGAGACCCAGTACTTC
d_call: NA; j_call: TRBJ1-2; v_call: TRBV29-1; clone_size: few; cdr3_aa: CSVEQGGVGYTF; cdr3_nt: TGCAGCGTTGAACAGGGAGGGGTGGGCTACACCTTC
d_call: TRBD2; j_call: TRBJ2-5; v_call: TRBV25-1; clone_size: NA; cdr3_aa: CASSESMAGVETQYF; cdr3_nt: TGTGCCAGCAGTGAATCAATGGCGGGAGTGGAGACCCAGTACTTC
d_call: TRBD2; j_call: TRBJ2-7; v_call: TRBV7-9; clone_size: few; cdr3_aa: CASSLSGGLAAYEQYF; cdr3_nt: TGTGCCAGCAGCTTATCGGGGGGACTAGCGGCCTACGAGCAGTACTTC
d_call: NA; j_call: TRBJ2-5; v_call: TRBV28; clone_size: NA; cdr3_aa: CASSRLGPSFQETQYF; cdr3_nt: TGTGCCAGCAGTCGACTTGGTCCTTCCTTTCAAGAGACCCAGTACTTC